A selection of T cell receptor beta chains follows, all from one sample in a study of PD-1 blockade in classical Hodgkin lymphoma. TCRdb keeps only in-frame clones here, not all; method: immunoSEQ multiplex PCR. The sample holds about 21,000 clones, 74% seen once. The source material was peripheral blood mononuclear cells (PBMCs), sampled at baseline. These TCRs come from a human donor with classical Hodgkin lymphoma. The CDR3 runs from the conserved cysteine through the conserved F or W. D genes are given only for firm matches. Part of the rows lack a size; the others show once, few, many or a class for expanded clones.

>TRBV29-1|few|-|TRBJ1-5
CSVGVSGGGQPQHF
TGCAGCGTCGGCGTTTCCGGAGGTGGTCAGCCCCAGCATTTT
>TRBV29-1|-|TRBD2|TRBJ2-5
CSARTSGSPQETQYF
TGCAGCGCACGGACTAGCGGGTCCCCTCAAGAGACCCAGTACTTC
>TRBV10-2|-|-|TRBJ1-4
CAIIYRVTNEKLFF
TGCGCCATCATTTACCGCGTCACTAATGAAAAACTGTTTTTT
>TRBV7-9|few|-|TRBJ2-7
CASSLFYEQYF
TGTGCCAGCAGCCTCTTCTACGAGCAGTACTTC
>TRBV4-3|-|-|TRBJ1-5
CASSQDFWRANNQPQHF
TGCGCCAGCAGCCAAGATTTTTGGCGGGCCAACAATCAGCCCCAGCATTTT
>TRBV15|-|-|TRBJ2-3
CATNQGSTDTQYF
TGTGCCACCAATCAGGGGAGCACAGATACGCAGTATTTT
>TRBV15|few|-|TRBJ1-1
CATPQSEAFF
TGTGCCACCCCACAGTCTGAAGCTTTCTTT
>TRBV14|-|TRBD1|TRBJ1-1
CASSQDTGVDTEAFF
TGTGCCAGCAGCCAAGACACAGGGGTGGACACTGAAGCTTTCTTT
>TRBV5-1|-|-|TRBJ1-2
CASSLALTGSYGYTF
TGCGCCAGCAGCTTGGCACTTACAGGGTCCTATGGCTACACCTTC
>TRBV10-3|-|-|TRBJ1-1
CAISESQGTEAFF
TGTGCCATCAGTGAGTCGCAGGGTACTGAAGCTTTCTTT
>TRBV27|-|TRBD2|TRBJ2-7
CASRGLAGGSYEQYF
TGTGCCAGCCGGGGACTAGCGGGAGGGTCCTACGAGCAGTACTTC
>TRBV19|few|TRBD1|TRBJ2-2
CAIKPGQGIPGELFF
TGTGCCATTAAACCGGGACAGGGAATCCCCGGGGAGCTGTTTTTT
>TRBV11-1|-|TRBD2|TRBJ2-3
CASSYTLAGVWDTQYF
TGTGCCAGCAGCTATACCCTAGCGGGAGTATGGGATACGCAGTATTTT
>TRBV27|-|-|TRBJ2-7
CASSLSQSKEGFYEQYF
TGTGCCAGCAGTTTATCCCAATCTAAAGAAGGGTTCTACGAGCAGTACTTC
>TRBV2|-|TRBD1|TRBJ1-5
CASRLGQGNTQPQHF
TGTGCCAGCAGATTGGGACAGGGGAACACTCAGCCCCAGCATTTT
>TRBV5-8|-|-|TRBJ1-3
CASRQGAGNTIYF
TGTGCCAGCAGACAGGGTGCGGGAAACACCATATATTTT